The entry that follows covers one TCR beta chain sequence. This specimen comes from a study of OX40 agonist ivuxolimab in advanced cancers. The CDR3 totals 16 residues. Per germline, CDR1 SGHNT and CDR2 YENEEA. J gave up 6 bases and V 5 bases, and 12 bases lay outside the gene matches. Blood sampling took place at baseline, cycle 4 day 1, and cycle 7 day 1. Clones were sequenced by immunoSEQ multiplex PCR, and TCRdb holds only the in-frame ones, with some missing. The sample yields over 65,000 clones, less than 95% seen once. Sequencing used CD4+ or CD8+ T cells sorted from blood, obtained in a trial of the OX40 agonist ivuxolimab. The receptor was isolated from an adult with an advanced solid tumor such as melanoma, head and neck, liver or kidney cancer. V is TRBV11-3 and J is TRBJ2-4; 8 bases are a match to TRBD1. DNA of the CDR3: TGTGCCAGCAGCGCGCAACAGGGGGTATCTGCAAACATTCAGTACTTC. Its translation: CASSAQQGVSANIQYF.